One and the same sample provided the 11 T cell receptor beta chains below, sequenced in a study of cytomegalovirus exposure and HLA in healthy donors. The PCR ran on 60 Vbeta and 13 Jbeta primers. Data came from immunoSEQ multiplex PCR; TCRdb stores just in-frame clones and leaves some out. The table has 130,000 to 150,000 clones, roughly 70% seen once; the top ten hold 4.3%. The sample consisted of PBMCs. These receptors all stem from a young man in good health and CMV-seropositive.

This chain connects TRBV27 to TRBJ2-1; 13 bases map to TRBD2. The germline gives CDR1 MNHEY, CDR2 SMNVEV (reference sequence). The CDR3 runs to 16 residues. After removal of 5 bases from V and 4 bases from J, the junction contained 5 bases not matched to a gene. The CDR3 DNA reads TGTGCCAGCAGTCGCCGGGGACTAGCGGGGTACAATGAGCAGTTCTTC. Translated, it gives CASSRRGLAGYNEQFF.

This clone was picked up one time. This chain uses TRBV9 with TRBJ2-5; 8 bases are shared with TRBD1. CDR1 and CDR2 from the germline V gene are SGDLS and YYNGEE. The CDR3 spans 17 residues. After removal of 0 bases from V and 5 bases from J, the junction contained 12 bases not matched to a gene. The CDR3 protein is CASSVASGAGGWETQYF. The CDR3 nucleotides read TGTGCCAGCAGCGTAGCTTCCGGGGCAGGGGGCTGGGAGACCCAGTACTTC.

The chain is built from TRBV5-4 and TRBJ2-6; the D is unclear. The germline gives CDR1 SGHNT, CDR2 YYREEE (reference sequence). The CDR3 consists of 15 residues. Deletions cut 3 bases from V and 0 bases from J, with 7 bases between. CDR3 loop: CASSSPPSGANVLTF. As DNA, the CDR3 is TGTGCCAGCAGCTCCCCTCCCTCTGGGGCCAACGTCCTGACTTTC.

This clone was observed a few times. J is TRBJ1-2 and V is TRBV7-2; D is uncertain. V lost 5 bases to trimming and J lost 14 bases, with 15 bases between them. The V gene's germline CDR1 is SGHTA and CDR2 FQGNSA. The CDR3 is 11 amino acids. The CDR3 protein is CASSPGNVATF. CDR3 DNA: TGTGCCAGCAGCCCCGGGAATGTCGCGACCTTC.

The CDR3 protein is CASSPHGQGWRYEQYF. In DNA form, the CDR3 reads TGTGCCAGCAGTCCCCACGGACAGGGGTGGCGCTACGAGCAGTACTTC. This chain links TRBV28 with TRBJ2-7; 9 bases fit TRBD1. V lost 5 bases, J lost 3 bases, and 11 bases stayed unmatched. The CDR3 sequence is 16 residues long. Germline CDR1 is MDHEN and CDR2 is SYDVKM.

Here the CDR3 DNA reads TGTGCCAGCCCCGGACAGCCCTACGAGCAGTACTTC. Translating gives CASPGQPYEQYF. The rearrangement joins TRBV6-1 to TRBJ2-7; weak D call: TRBD1 (6 bases). Germline CDR1 MNHNS, CDR2 SASEGT. This CDR3 is built from 12 residues. Trimming took off 8 bases at V and 2 bases at J, with 10 bases between the two ends.

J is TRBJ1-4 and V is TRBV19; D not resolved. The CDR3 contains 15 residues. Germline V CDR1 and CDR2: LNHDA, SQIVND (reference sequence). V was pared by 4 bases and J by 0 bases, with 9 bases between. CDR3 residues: CASSTGAATNEKLFF. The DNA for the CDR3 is TGTGCCAGTAGTACGGGTGCGGCAACTAATGAAAAACTGTTTTTT.

The CDR3 sequence is CASSVDPGQGSYNEQFF. Here the CDR3 DNA reads TGTGCCAGCAGCGTAGACCCGGGACAGGGCTCCTACAATGAGCAGTTCTTC. The chain couples TRBV9 to TRBJ2-1; 9 nucleotides match TRBD1. The CDR3 runs to 17 residues. V was clipped by 0 bases and J by 0 bases; unmatched bases: 4. Per the germline V gene, CDR1 is SGDLS and CDR2 is YYNGEE.

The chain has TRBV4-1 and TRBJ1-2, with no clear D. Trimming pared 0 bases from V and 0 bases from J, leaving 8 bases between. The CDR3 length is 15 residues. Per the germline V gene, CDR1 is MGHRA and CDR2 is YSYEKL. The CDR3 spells CASSQEGGTNYGYTF. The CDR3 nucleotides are TGCGCCAGCAGCCAAGAGGGAGGAACTAACTATGGCTACACCTTC.

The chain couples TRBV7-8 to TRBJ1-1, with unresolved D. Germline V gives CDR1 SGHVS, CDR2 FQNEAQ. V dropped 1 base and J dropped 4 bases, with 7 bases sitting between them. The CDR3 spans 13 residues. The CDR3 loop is CASSLGGSTEAFF. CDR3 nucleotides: TGTGCCAGCAGCTTAGGAGGGAGCACTGAAGCTTTCTTT.

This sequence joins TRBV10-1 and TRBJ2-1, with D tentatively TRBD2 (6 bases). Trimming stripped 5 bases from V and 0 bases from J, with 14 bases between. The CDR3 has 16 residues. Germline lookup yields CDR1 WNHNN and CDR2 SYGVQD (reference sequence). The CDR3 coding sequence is TGCGCCAGCAGTACGAGCGGGCGCAGCTCCTACAATGAGCAGTTCTTC. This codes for CASSTSGRSSYNEQFF.